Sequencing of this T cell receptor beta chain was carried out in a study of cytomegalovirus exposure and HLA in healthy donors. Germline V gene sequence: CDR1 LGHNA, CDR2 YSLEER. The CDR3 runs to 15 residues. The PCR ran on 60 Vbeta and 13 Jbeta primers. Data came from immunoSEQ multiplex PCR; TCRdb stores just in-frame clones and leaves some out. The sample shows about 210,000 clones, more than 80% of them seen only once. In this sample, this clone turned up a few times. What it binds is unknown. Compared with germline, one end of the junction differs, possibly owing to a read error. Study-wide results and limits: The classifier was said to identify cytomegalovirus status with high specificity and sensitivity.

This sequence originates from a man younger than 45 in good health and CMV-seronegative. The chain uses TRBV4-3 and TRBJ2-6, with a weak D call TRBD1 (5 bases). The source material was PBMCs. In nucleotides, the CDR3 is TGCGCCAGCAGCCAAGATACCTCTGGGGCCAGCGTCCTGACTTTC. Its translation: CASSQDTSGASVLTF.